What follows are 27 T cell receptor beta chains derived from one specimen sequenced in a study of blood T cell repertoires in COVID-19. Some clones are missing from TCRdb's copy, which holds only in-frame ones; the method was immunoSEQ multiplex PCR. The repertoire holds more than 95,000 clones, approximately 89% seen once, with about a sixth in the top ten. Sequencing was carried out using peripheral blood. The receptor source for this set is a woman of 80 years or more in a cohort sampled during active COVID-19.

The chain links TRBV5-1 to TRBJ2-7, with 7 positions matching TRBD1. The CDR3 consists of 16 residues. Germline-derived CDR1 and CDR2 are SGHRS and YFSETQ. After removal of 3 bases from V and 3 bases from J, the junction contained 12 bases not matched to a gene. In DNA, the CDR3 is TGCGCCAGCAGCTATTCTCAGGGGGTGGCGGGCTACGAGCAGTACTTC. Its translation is CASSYSQGVAGYEQYF. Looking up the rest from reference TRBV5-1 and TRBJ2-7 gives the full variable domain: KAGVTQTPRYLIKTRGQQVTLSCSPISGHRSVSWYQQTPGQGLQFLFEYFSETQRNKGNFPGRFSGRQFSNSRSEMNVSTLELGDSALYLCASSYSQGVAGYEQYFGPGTRLTVT.

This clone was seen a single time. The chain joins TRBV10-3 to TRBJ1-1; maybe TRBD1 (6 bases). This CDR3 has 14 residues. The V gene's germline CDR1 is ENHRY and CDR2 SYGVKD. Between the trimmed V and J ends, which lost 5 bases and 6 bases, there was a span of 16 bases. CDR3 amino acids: CAISSSRGRSEAFF. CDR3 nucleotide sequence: TGTGCCATCAGTTCCAGTAGGGGGAGATCTGAAGCTTTCTTT.

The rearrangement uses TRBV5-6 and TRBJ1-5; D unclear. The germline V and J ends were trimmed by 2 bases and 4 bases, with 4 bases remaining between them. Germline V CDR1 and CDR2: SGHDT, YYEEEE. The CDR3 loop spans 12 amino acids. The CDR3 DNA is TGTGCCAGCAGCTTACTAAATCAGCCCCAGCATTTT. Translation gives CASSLLNQPQHF. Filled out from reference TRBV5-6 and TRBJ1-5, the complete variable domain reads DAGVTQSPTHLIKTRGQQVTLRCSPKSGHDTVSWYQQALGQGPQFIFQYYEEEERQRGNFPDRFSGHQFPNYSSELNVNALLLGDSALYLCASSLLNQPQHFGDGTRLSIL.

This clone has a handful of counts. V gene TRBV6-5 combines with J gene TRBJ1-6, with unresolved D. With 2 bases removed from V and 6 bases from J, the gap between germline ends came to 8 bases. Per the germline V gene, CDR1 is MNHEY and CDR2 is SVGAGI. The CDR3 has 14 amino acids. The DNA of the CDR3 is TGTGCCAGCAGTTACAATCGGGGTAATTCACCCCTCCACTTT. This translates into CASSYNRGNSPLHF.

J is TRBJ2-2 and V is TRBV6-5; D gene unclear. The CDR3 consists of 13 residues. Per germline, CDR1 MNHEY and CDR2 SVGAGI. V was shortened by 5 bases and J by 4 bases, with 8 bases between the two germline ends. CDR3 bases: TGTGCCAGCAGTCTCCCCGGCACCGGGGAGCTGTTTTTT. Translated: CASSLPGTGELFF.

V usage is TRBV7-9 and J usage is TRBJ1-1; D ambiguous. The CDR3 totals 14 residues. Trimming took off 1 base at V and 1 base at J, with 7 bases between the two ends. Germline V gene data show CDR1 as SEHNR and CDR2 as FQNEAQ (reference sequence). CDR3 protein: CASSLGGANTEAFF. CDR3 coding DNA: TGTGCCAGCAGCTTAGGAGGTGCGAACACTGAAGCTTTCTTT.

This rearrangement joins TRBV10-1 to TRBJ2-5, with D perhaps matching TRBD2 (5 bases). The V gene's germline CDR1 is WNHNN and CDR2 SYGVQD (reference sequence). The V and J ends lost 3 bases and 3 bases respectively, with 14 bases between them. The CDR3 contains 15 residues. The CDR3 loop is CASSDTQRLEETQYF. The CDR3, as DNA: TGCGCCAGCAGTGACACACAGCGGCTCGAAGAGACCCAGTACTTC.

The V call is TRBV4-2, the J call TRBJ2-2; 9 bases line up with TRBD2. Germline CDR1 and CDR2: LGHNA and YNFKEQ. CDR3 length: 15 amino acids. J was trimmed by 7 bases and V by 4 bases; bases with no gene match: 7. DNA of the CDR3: TGTGCCAGCAGCCCTGCGGGAGGGCGGGACGGGGAGCTGTTTTTT. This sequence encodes CASSPAGGRDGELFF.

The CDR3 sequence is CASSSPFSRGPEAFF. The CDR3 coding sequence is TGTGCCAGCAGTTCCCCGTTCTCCAGGGGTCCTGAAGCTTTCTTT. V usage is TRBV27 and J usage is TRBJ1-1, with D tentatively TRBD1 (6 bases). Germline V gene lookup returns CDR1 MNHEY and CDR2 SMNVEV (reference sequence). CDR3 size: 15 residues. Trimming took off 4 bases at V and 6 bases at J, with 18 bases between the two ends.

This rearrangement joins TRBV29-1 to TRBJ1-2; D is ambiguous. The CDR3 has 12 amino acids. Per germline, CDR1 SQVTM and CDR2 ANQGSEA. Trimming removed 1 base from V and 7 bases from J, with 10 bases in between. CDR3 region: CSVEVAGFGYTF. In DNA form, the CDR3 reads TGCAGCGTTGAAGTTGCGGGGTTTGGCTACACCTTC.

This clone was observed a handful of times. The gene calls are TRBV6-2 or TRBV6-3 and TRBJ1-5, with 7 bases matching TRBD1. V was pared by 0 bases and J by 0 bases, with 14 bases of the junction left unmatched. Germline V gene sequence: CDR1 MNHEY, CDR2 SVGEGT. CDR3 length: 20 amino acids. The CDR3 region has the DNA TGTGCCAGCAGTTACTCGATTGCGACAGGGCGAACTATTAGCAATCAGCCCCAGCATTTT. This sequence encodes CASSYSIATGRTISNQPQHF.

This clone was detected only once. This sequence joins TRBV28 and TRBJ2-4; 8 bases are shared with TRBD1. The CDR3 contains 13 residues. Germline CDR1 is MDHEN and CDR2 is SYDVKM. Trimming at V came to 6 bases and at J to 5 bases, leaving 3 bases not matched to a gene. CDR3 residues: CASRSQGENIQYF. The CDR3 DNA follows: TGTGCCAGCAGATCACAGGGGGAAAACATTCAGTACTTC.

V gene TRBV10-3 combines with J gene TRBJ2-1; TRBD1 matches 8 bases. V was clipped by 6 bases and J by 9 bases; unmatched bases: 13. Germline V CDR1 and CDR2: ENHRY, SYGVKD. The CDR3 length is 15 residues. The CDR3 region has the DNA TGTGCCATCAGCCTCGGAGACAGGGGATCCGGTGAGCAGTTCTTC. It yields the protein CAISLGDRGSGEQFF.

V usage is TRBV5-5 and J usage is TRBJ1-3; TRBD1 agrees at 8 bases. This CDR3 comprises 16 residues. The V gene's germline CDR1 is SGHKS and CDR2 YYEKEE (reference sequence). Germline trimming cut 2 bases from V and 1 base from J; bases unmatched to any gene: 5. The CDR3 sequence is CASSLHRGSSGNTIYF. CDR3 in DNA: TGTGCCAGCAGCTTACACAGGGGGTCTTCTGGAAACACCATATATTTT.

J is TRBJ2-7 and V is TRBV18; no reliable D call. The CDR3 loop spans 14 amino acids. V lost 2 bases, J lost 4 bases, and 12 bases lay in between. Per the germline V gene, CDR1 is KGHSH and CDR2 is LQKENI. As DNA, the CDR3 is TGTGCCAGCTCACCAGTATATGAGCTATACGAGCAGTACTTC. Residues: CASSPVYELYEQYF.

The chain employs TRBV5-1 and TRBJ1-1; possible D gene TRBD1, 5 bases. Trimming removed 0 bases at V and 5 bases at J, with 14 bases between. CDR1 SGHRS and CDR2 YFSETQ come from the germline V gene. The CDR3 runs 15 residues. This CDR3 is CASSLAQSRGTEAFF. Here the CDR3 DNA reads TGCGCCAGCAGCTTGGCCCAGAGTAGGGGTACTGAAGCTTTCTTT.

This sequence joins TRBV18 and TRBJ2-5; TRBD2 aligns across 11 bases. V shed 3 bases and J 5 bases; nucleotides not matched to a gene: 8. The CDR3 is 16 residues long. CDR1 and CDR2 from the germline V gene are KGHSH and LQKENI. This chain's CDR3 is CASSPTSGGPQETQYF. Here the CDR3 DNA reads TGTGCCAGCTCACCCACTAGCGGGGGACCCCAGGAGACCCAGTACTTC.

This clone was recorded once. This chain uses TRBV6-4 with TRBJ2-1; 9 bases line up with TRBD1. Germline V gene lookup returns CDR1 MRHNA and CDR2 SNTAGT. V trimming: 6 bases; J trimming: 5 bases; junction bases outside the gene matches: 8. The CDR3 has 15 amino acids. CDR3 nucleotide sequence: TGTGCCAGCAGCCGCCGGACAGGGGTTGACAATGAGCAGTTCTTC. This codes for CASSRRTGVDNEQFF.

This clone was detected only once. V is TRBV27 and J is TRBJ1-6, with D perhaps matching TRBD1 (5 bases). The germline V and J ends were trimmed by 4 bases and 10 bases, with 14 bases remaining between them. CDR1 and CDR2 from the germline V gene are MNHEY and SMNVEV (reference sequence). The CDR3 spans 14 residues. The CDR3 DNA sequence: TGTGCCAGCAGTTATGCGGGGGGGGTATCACCCCTCCACTTT. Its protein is CASSYAGGVSPLHF.

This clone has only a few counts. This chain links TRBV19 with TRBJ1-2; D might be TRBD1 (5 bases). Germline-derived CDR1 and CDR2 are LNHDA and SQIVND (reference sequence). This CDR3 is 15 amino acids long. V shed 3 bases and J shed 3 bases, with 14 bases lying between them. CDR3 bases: TGTGCCAGTAGTATGGAGGGGTCCGTTGACTATGGCTACACCTTC. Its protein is CASSMEGSVDYGYTF. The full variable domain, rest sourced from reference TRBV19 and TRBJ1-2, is DGGITQSPKYLFRKEGQNVTLSCEQNLNHDAMYWYRQDPGQGLRLIYYSQIVNDFQKGDIAEGYSVSREKKESFPLTVTSAQKNPTAFYLCASSMEGSVDYGYTFGSGTRLTVV.

CDR3 nucleotide sequence: TGTGCCAGCAGTGAATCCCTGGGGCGATACAATGAGCAGTTCTTC. This gives the protein CASSESLGRYNEQFF. The chain carries TRBV25-1 and TRBJ2-1; tentatively, D is TRBD1 (5 bases). Per the germline V gene, CDR1 is MGHDK and CDR2 is SYGVNS. V shed 1 base and J shed 4 bases, with 11 bases lying between them. The CDR3 loop spans 15 amino acids.

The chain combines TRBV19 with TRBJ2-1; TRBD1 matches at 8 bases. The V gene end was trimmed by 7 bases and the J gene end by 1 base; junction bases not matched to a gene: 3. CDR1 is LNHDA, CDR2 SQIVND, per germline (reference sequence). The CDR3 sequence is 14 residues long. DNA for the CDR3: TGTGCCAGTACGGGACAGGCATCCTACAATGAGCAGTTCTTC. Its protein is CASTGQASYNEQFF. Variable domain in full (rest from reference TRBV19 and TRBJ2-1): DGGITQSPKYLFRKEGQNVTLSCEQNLNHDAMYWYRQDPGQGLRLIYYSQIVNDFQKGDIAEGYSVSREKKESFPLTVTSAQKNPTAFYLCASTGQASYNEQFFGPGTRLTVL.

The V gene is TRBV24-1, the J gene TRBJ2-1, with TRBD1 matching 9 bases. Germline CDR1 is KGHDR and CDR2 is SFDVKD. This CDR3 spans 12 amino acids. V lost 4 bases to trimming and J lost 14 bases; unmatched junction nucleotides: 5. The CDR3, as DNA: TGTGCCACCAGTGACCCGGACAGGGGTAAGTTCTTC. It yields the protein CATSDPDRGKFF.

The CDR3 DNA sequence: TGTGCCAGCAGTTTTGCGTATACGCAGTATTTT. Its translation is CASSFAYTQYF. The chain is built from TRBV12-3 or TRBV12-4 and TRBJ2-3; D is undetermined. V was clipped by 3 bases and J by 7 bases, with 5 bases between them. The CDR3 length is 11 residues.

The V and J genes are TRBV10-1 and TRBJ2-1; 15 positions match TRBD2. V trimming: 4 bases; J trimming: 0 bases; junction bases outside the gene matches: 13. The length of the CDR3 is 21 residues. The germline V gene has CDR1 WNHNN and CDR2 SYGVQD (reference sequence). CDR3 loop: CASSVQGPGLAGGRSYNEQFF. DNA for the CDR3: TGCGCCAGCAGTGTCCAGGGCCCGGGACTAGCGGGGGGCCGCTCCTACAATGAGCAGTTCTTC.

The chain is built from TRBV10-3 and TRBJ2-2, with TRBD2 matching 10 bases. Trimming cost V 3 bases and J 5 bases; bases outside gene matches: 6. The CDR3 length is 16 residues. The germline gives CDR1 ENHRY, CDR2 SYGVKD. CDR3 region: CAISDLVAGGTGELFF. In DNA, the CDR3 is TGTGCCATCAGTGATCTGGTAGCGGGAGGTACCGGGGAGCTGTTTTTT.

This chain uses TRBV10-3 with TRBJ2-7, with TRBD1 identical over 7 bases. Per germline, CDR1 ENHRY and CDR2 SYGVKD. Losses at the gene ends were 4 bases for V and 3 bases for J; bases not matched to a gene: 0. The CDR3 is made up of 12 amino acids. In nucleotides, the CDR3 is TGTGCCATCAGTGCAGGGGGCTACGAGCAGTACTTC. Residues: CAISAGGYEQYF.